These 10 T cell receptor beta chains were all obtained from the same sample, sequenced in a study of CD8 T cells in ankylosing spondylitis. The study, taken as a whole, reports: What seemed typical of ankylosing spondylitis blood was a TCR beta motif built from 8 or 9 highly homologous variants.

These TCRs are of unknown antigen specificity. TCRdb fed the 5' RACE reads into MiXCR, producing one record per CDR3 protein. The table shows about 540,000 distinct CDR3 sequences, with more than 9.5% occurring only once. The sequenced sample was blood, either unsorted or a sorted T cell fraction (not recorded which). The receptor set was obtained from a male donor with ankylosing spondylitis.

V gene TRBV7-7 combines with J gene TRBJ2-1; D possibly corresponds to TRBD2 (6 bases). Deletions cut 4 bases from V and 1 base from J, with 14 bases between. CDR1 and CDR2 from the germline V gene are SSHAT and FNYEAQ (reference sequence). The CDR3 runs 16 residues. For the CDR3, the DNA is TGTGCCAGCAGCTGTACGGGACTTCCGTCCTACAATGAGCAGTTCTTC. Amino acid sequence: CASSCTGLPSYNEQFF.

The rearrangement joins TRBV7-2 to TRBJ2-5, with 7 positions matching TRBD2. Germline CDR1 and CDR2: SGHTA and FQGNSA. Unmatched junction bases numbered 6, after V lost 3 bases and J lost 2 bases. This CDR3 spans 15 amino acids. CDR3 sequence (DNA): TGTGCCAGCAGCTTTACCCTAGCGGTTCAAGAGACCCAGTACTTC. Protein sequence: CASSFTLAVQETQYF.

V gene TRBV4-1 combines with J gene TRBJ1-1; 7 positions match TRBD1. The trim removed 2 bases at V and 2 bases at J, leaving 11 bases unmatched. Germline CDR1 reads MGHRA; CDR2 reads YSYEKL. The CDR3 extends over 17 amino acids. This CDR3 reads CASSQKSGTVYNTEAFF. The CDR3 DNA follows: TGCGCCAGCAGCCAAAAAAGCGGGACAGTGTATAACACTGAAGCTTTCTTT.

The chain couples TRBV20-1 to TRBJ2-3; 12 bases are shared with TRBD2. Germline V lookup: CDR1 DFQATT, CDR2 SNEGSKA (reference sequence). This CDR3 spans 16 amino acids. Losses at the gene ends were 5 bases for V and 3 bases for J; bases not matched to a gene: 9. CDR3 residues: CSAGGGTSGFTDTQYF. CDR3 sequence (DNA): TGCAGTGCTGGGGGAGGGACTAGCGGGTTTACAGATACGCAGTATTTT.

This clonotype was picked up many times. In DNA, the CDR3 is TGCGCCAGCAGCTTGGAAATTGGGGGCAGCACAGATACGCAGTATTTT. It codes for CASSLEIGGSTDTQYF. The V gene is TRBV5-1, the J gene TRBJ2-3; D is possibly TRBD1 (6 bases). The germline V gene encodes CDR1 SGHRS and CDR2 YFSETQ. CDR3 length: 16 residues. V was trimmed by 0 bases and J by 0 bases, leaving 11 bases between them.

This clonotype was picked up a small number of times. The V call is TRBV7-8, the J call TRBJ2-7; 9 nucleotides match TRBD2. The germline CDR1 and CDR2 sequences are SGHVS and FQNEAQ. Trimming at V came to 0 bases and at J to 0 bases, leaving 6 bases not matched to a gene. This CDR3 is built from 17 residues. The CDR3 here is CASSLAELAGLSYEQYF. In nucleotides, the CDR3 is TGTGCCAGCAGCTTAGCAGAACTAGCGGGTCTCTCCTACGAGCAGTACTTC. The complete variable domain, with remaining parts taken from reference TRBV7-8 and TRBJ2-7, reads GAGVSQSPRYKVAKRGQDVALRCDPISGHVSLFWYQQALGQGPEFLTYFQNEAQLDKSGLPSDRFFAERPEGSVSTLKIQRTQQEDSAVYLCASSLAELAGLSYEQYFGPGTRLTVT.

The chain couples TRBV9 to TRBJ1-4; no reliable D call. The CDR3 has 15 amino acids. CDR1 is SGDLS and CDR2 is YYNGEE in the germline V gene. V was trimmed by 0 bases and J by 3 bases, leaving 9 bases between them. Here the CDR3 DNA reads TGTGCCAGCAGCGTAGGTGGAGGACCTAATGAAAAACTGTTTTTT. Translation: CASSVGGGPNEKLFF.

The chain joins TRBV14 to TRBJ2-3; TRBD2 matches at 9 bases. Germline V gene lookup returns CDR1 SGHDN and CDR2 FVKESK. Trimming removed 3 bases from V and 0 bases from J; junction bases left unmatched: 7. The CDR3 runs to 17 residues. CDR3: CASSQLAGPISTDTQYF. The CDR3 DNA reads TGTGCCAGCAGCCAGCTAGCGGGACCGATAAGCACAGATACGCAGTATTTT.

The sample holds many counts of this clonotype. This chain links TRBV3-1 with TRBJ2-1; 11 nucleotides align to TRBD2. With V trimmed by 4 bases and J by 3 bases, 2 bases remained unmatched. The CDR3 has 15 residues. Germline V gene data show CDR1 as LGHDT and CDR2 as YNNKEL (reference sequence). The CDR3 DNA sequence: TGTGCCAGCAGCCGAGGGACTAGCGGCTACAATGAGCAGTTCTTC. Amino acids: CASSRGTSGYNEQFF.

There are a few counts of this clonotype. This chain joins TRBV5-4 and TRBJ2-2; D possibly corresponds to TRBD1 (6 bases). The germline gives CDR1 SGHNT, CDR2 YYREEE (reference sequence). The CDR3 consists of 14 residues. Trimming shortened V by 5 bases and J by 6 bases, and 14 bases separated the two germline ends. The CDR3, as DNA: TGTGCCAGCAGACCCCAGGGGTTTCCCGGGGAGCTGTTTTTT. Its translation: CASRPQGFPGELFF.